The entry that follows covers one T cell receptor (beta chain) sequence. Its antigen is as yet unknown. This specimen comes from a study of T cells expressing NK-cell markers. At the level of the study: In sorted CD3+CD56+NKG2C+, CD3+CD56+NKG2C- and CD3+CD56-NKG2C+ T cells, TCR beta repertoires were obtained.

Study results and limitations: Whether the expanded NKG2C+ T cell clones recognized HCMV remained unclear.

The V gene's germline CDR1 is MDHEN and CDR2 SYDVKM. The CDR3 runs to 12 residues. Scientists made TCR beta cDNA using 5'RACE template switching with UMIs. Each CDR3 protein gets one entry in TCRdb, which reprocessed the 5' RACE reads and gives no DNA. The sample table includes about 450,000 distinct CDR3 sequences. This clonotype originated in a woman aged 18-70 years in good health. The sample taken for sequencing was blood T cells: a sorted CD56 or NKG2C T cell subset, CD4+ or CD8+ T cells, or bulk PBMC T cells (not recorded which). The V and J genes are TRBV28 and TRBJ2-7. CDR3: CASSLQSYEQYF.